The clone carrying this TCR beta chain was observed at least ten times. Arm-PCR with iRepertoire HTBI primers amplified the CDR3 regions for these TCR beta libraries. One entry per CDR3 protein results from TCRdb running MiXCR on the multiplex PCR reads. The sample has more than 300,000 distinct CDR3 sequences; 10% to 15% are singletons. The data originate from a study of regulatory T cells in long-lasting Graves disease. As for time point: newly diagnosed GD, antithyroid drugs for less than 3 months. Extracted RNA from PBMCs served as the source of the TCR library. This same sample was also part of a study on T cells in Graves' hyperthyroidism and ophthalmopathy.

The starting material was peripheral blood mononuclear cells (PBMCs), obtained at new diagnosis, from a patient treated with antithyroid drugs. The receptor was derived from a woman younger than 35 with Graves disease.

As DNA, the CDR3 is TGTGCCAGCAGTTTGGGGTGGGGGGACTCGAGCTCCTATAATTCACCCCTCCACTTT. Protein sequence: CASSLGWGDSSSYNSPLHF. The rearrangement joins TRBV12-3 or TRBV12-4 to TRBJ1-6, with a possible D match to TRBD1 (5 bases). With 3 bases removed from V and 0 bases from J, the gap between germline ends came to 18 bases. This CDR3 is built from 19 residues.